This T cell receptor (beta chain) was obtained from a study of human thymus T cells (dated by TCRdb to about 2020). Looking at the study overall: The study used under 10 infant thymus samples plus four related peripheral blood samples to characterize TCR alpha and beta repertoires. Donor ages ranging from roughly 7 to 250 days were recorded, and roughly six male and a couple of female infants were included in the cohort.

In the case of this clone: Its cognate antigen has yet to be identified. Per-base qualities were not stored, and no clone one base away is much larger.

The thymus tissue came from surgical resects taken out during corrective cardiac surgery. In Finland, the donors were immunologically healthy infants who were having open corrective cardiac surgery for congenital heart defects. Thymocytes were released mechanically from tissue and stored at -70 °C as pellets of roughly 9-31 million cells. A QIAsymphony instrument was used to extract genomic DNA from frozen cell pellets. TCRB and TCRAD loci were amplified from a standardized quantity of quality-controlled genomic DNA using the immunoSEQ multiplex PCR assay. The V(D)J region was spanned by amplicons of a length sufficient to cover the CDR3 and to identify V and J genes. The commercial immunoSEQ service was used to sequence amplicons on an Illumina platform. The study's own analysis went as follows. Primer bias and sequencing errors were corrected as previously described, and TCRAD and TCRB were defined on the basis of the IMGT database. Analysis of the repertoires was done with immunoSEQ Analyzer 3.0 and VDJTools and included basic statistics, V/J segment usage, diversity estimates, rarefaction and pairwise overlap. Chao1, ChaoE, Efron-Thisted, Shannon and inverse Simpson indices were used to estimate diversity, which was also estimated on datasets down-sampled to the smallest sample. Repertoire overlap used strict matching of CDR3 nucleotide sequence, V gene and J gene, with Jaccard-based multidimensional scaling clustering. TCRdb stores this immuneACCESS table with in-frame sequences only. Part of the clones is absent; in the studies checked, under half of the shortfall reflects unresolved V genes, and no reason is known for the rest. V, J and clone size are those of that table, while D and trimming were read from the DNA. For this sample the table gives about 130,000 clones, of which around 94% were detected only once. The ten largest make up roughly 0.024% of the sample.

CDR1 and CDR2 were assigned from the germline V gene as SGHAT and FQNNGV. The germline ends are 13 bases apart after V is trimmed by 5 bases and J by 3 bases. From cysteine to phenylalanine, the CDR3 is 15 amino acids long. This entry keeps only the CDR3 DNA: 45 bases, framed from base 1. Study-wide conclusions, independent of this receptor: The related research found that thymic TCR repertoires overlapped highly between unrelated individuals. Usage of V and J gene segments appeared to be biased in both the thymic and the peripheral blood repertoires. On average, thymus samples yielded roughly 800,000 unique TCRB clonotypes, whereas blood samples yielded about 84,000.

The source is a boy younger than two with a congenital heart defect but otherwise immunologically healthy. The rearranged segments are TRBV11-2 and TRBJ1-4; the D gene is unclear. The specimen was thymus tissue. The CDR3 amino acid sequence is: CASSPREDANEKLFF. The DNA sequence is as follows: TGTGCCAGCAGCCCCCGGGAGGACGCTAATGAAAAACTGTTTTTT.